The 23 T cell receptor beta chains below were found in one sample sequenced in a study of control samples from healthy donors and cancer patients. Assay: immunoSEQ multiplex PCR; the TCRdb copy retains only in-frame clones and omits some. The record lists approximately 190,000 clones, of which the ten most abundant hold 2% to 2.5%. Sequenced material: blood. The receptors stem from a woman under 40 in good health.

The chain carries TRBV3-1 (or the pseudogene TRBV3-2) and TRBJ2-3; 7 bases align to TRBD1. This CDR3 has 14 amino acids. Trimming removed 1 base from V and 13 bases from J; junction bases left unmatched: 11. The germline V gene encodes CDR1 LGHDT and CDR2 YNNKEL (reference sequence). The CDR3 DNA is TGTGCCAGCAGCCAAGTCAGCGAGGGGGCAGGGAAGTATTTT. Translating it yields CASSQVSEGAGKYF.

The chain couples TRBV6-1 to TRBJ2-7; no reliable D call. CDR1 is MNHNS, CDR2 SASEGT, per germline. This CDR3 region has 13 residues. Trimming shortened V by 3 bases and J by 7 bases, and 13 bases separated the two germline ends. CDR3 region: CASSEVLQTEQYF. DNA for the CDR3: TGTGCCAGCAGTGAGGTCCTACAGACGGAGCAGTACTTC.

The V call is TRBV2, the J call TRBJ2-7; 9 nucleotides align to TRBD1. The CDR3 is 14 amino acids. Germline V gene lookup returns CDR1 SNHLY and CDR2 FYNNEI. With 8 bases clipped from V and 3 bases from J, the junction kept 8 bases outside the gene matches. CDR3 DNA: TGTGCCAGCCAAAAGGGACAGGGAGGCTACGAGCAGTACTTC. It encodes CASQKGQGGYEQYF.

This chain joins TRBV9 and TRBJ2-7; 9 positions match TRBD1. In germline, CDR1 is SGDLS, CDR2 YYNGEE. CDR3 length: 13 residues. J lost 6 bases, V lost 3 bases, and 4 bases had no gene match. This CDR3 reads CASSGGQGGEQYF. The CDR3 nucleotides are TGTGCCAGCAGCGGGGGACAGGGCGGCGAGCAGTACTTC. Variable domain in full (rest from reference TRBV9 and TRBJ2-7): DSGVTQTPKHLITATGQRVTLRCSPRSGDLSVYWYQQSLDQGLQFLIQYYNGEERAKGNILERFSAQQFPDLHSELNLSSLELGDSALYFCASSGGQGGEQYFGPGTRLTVT.

The rearrangement joins TRBV27 to TRBJ2-4; 13 bases fit TRBD2. With V trimmed by 5 bases and J by 2 bases, 6 bases remained unmatched. The CDR3 covers 17 residues. Germline CDR1 is MNHEY and CDR2 is SMNVEV (reference sequence). The CDR3 spells CASSPSLAGGSKNIQYF. In nucleotides, the CDR3 is TGTGCCAGCAGTCCATCACTAGCGGGGGGGTCCAAAAACATTCAGTACTTC.

V usage is TRBV3-1 (or the pseudogene TRBV3-2) and J usage is TRBJ1-2, with TRBD1 as a possible D gene (5 bases). CDR3 length: 13 amino acids. V gave up 1 base and J gave up 8 bases, with 11 bases separating them. Germline lookup yields CDR1 LGHDT and CDR2 YNNKEL (reference sequence). The CDR3 region is CASSQAGDPGYTF. In nucleotides, the CDR3 is TGTGCCAGCAGCCAAGCGGGGGACCCCGGCTACACCTTC.

V and J are TRBV20-1 and TRBJ1-1; D unclear. Trimming shortened V by 0 bases and J by 7 bases, and 6 bases separated the two germline ends. Germline CDR1 and CDR2: DFQATT and SNEGSKA (reference sequence). This CDR3 contains 11 residues. The CDR3 nucleotides read TGCAGTGCTAGAGATTTTGTTGAAGCTTTCTTT. It yields the protein CSARDFVEAFF.

V usage is TRBV12-3 or TRBV12-4 and J usage is TRBJ1-1; D is ambiguous. V gave up 3 bases and J gave up 5 bases, with 10 bases separating them. The CDR3 contains 13 residues. The CDR3 protein is CASSFLDGTEAFF. In nucleotides, the CDR3 is TGTGCCAGCAGTTTTCTGGACGGGACTGAAGCTTTCTTT.

This chain uses TRBV6-1 with TRBJ2-1; unclear D gene. From germline, CDR1 is MNHNS and CDR2 SASEGT. The CDR3 spans 14 residues. The V end was cut by 4 bases, the J end by 4 bases, with 11 bases between. This chain's CDR3 is CASSVASSYNEQFF. The CDR3 bases are TGTGCCAGCAGTGTAGCCAGTTCATACAATGAGCAGTTCTTC.

The V call is TRBV6-6, the J call TRBJ1-5; D remains unclear. Germline loops: CDR1 MNHNY, CDR2 SVGAGI (reference sequence). This CDR3 region has 14 residues. V was pared by 5 bases and J by 2 bases, with 10 bases between. CDR3 protein: CASSRGQGNQPQHF. The CDR3, as DNA: TGTGCCAGCAGTCGGGGTCAGGGCAATCAGCCCCAGCATTTT.

The V and J genes are TRBV5-5 and TRBJ2-7; TRBD1 agrees at 9 bases. The CDR3 runs to 16 residues. Germline V gives CDR1 SGHKS, CDR2 YYEKEE (reference sequence). The junction had 7 bases not matched to a gene; V was cut back by 0 bases and J by 3 bases. The CDR3 DNA reads as TGTGCCAGCAGCTTGGGTCCGGGACAGGGCTTCTACGAGCAGTACTTC. This gives the protein CASSLGPGQGFYEQYF. Filled out from reference TRBV5-5 and TRBJ2-7, the complete variable domain reads DAGVTQSPTHLIKTRGQQVTLRCSPISGHKSVSWYQQVLGQGPQFIFQYYEKEERGRGNFPDRFSARQFPNYSSELNVNALLLGDSALYLCASSLGPGQGFYEQYFGPGTRLTVT.

J is TRBJ1-1 and V is TRBV5-8; D uncertain. Germline-derived CDR1 and CDR2 are SGHTS and YDEGEE. V lost 2 bases and J 1 base, leaving 9 bases between the germline ends. CDR3 length: 14 residues. The DNA for the CDR3 is TGTGCCAGCAGCTTCGAACGGACGAACACTGAAGCTTTCTTT. This translates into CASSFERTNTEAFF.

The V and J genes are TRBV15 and TRBJ2-1; D is possibly TRBD1 (6 bases). Trimming stripped 0 bases from V and 8 bases from J, with 11 bases between. Germline CDR1 is LNHNV and CDR2 is YYDKDF (reference sequence). There are 14 residues in the CDR3. DNA for the CDR3: TGTGCCACCAGCAGAGACAGGGGTATCTATGAGCAGTTCTTC. Its translation is CATSRDRGIYEQFF.

The gene calls are TRBV19 and TRBJ2-1; TRBD2 matches 7 bases. CDR1 and CDR2 (germline): LNHDA, SQIVND (reference sequence). This CDR3 contains 14 residues. V gave up 7 bases and J gave up 3 bases; unmatched junction bases: 6. The CDR3 DNA sequence: TGTGCCAGTAAACCGGGACTACTCTACAATGAGCAGTTCTTC. Protein product: CASKPGLLYNEQFF.

The rearrangement uses TRBV10-3 and TRBJ2-7, with D maybe TRBD2 (7 bases). There are 15 residues in the CDR3. Trimming shortened V by 0 bases and J by 0 bases, and 9 bases separated the two germline ends. Germline V lookup: CDR1 ENHRY, CDR2 SYGVKD. CDR3 nucleotides: TGTGCCATCAGTGAGTCGAGGGGGGGCTCCTACGAGCAGTACTTC. Translating it yields CAISESRGGSYEQYF.

CDR3 sequence reads: CASSNQGYEQYF. DNA for the CDR3: TGTGCCAGCAGCAATCAGGGCTACGAGCAGTACTTC. The chain carries TRBV27 and TRBJ2-7, with D possibly matching TRBD1 (5 bases). Deletions cut 6 bases from V and 3 bases from J, with 9 bases between. This CDR3 is built from 12 residues. Germline values: CDR1 MNHEY, CDR2 SMNVEV (reference sequence).

The genes are TRBV6-5 and TRBJ2-7; 12 bases fit TRBD2. V lost 5 bases and J lost 7; bases outside the gene matches: 9. CDR1 and CDR2 (germline): MNHEY, SVGAGI. This CDR3 has 15 residues. CDR3 region: CASSLPTSGGSEQYF. CDR3 nucleotides: TGTGCCAGCAGTCTGCCGACTAGCGGGGGAAGTGAGCAGTACTTC.

This chain joins TRBV5-1 and TRBJ1-1; unclear D gene. Germline CDR1 and CDR2: SGHRS and YFSETQ. Between the trimmed V and J ends, which lost 2 bases and 6 bases, there was a span of 11 bases. This CDR3 has 13 amino acids. The CDR3 bases are TGCGCCAGCAGCTTCGGGGAGGTGGCTGAAGCTTTCTTT. Translation gives CASSFGEVAEAFF. Full variable domain (rest looked up from reference TRBV5-1 and TRBJ1-1): KAGVTQTPRYLIKTRGQQVTLSCSPISGHRSVSWYQQTPGQGLQFLFEYFSETQRNKGNFPGRFSGRQFSNSRSEMNVSTLELGDSALYLCASSFGEVAEAFFGQGTRLTVV.

The chain is built from TRBV7-3 and TRBJ1-6, with 9 bases lining up with TRBD1. Germline CDR1 is SGHTA and CDR2 is FQGTGA. V was clipped by 11 bases and J by 7 bases; unmatched bases: 15. This CDR3 region has 16 residues. CDR3 region: CAGILSGQGWNSPLHF. The DNA of the CDR3 is TGTGCCGGCATACTATCGGGACAGGGATGGAATTCACCCCTCCACTTT.

The chain carries TRBV5-1 and TRBJ2-5; D gene uncertain. The CDR3 has 15 residues. The germline V and J ends were trimmed by 0 bases and 0 bases, with 9 bases remaining between them. Germline loops: CDR1 SGHRS, CDR2 YFSETQ. This CDR3 is CASSLVGLNQETQYF. DNA of the CDR3: TGCGCCAGCAGCTTGGTAGGATTAAACCAAGAGACCCAGTACTTC.

The chain combines TRBV5-1 with TRBJ2-5; TRBD2 agrees at 8 bases. Germline CDR1 is SGHRS and CDR2 is YFSETQ. CDR3 size: 15 residues. V lost 4 bases, J lost 4 bases, and 9 bases stayed unmatched. CDR3 in DNA: TGCGCCAGCAGCCAATGGACTAGCATGCGAGAGACCCAGTACTTC. It codes for CASSQWTSMRETQYF. Based on the CDR3 plus reference TRBV5-1 and TRBJ2-5, the full variable domain is KAGVTQTPRYLIKTRGQQVTLSCSPISGHRSVSWYQQTPGQGLQFLFEYFSETQRNKGNFPGRFSGRQFSNSRSEMNVSTLELGDSALYLCASSQWTSMRETQYFGPGTRLLVL.

This chain links TRBV7-9 with TRBJ1-3; D is unresolved. The CDR3 has 16 residues. V shed 1 base and J shed 4 bases, with 14 bases lying between them. Germline V gives CDR1 SEHNR, CDR2 FQNEAQ (reference sequence). The CDR3 sequence: CASSLVPRHGGNTIYF. CDR3 DNA sequence: TGTGCCAGCAGCTTAGTTCCCCGACACGGAGGAAACACCATATATTTT.

The rearrangement links TRBV10-2 to TRBJ1-5; 10 nucleotides align to TRBD1. The trim removed 3 bases at V and 5 bases at J, leaving 7 bases unmatched. The CDR3 has 16 amino acids. Germline CDR1 and CDR2: WSHSY and SAAADI. DNA of the CDR3: TGCGCCAGCAGTGACGGGGGACAGGGGTTTGATCAGCCCCAGCATTTT. It translates to CASSDGGQGFDQPQHF.